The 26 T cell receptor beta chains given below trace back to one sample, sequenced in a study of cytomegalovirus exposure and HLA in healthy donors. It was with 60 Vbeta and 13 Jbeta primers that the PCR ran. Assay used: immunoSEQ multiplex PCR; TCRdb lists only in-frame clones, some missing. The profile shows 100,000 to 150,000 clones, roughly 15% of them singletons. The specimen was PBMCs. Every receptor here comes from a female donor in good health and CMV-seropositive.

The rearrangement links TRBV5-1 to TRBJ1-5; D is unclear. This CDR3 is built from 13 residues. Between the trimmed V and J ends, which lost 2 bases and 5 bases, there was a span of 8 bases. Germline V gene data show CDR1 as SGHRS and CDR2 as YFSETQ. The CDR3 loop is CASSFTADQPQHF. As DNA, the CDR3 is TGCGCCAGCAGCTTCACAGCCGATCAGCCCCAGCATTTT.

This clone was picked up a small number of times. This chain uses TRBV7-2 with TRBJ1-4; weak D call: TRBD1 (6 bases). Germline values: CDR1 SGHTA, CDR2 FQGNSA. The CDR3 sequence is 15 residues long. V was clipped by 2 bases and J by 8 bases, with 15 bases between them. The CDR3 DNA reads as TGTGCCAGCAGCTTACAGGGGTGGGAAATGGAAAAACTGTTTTTT. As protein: CASSLQGWEMEKLFF.

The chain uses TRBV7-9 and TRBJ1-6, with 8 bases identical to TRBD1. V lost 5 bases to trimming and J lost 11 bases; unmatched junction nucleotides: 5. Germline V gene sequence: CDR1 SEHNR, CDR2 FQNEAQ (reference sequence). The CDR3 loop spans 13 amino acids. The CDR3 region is CASSDGQGTPLHF. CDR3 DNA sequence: TGTGCCAGCAGCGACGGACAGGGAACACCCCTCCACTTT.

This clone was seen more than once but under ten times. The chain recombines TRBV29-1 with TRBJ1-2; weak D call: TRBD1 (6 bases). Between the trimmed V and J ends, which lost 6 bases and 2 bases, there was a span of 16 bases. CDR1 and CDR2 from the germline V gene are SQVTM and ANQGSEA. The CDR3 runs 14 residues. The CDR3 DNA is TGCAGCGTGCCCGCCGGACAGACGAACTATGGCTACACCTTC. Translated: CSVPAGQTNYGYTF.

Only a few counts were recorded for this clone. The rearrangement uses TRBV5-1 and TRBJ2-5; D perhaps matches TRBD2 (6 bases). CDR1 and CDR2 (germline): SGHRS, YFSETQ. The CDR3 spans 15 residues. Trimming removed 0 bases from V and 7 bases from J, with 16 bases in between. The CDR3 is CASSLALAGGVTQYF. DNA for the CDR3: TGCGCCAGCAGCTTGGCCTTAGCCGGCGGGGTGACCCAGTACTTC.

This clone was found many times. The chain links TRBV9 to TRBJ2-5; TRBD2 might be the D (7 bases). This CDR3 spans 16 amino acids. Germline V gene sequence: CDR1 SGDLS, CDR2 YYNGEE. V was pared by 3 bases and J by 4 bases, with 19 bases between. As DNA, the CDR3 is TGTGCCAGCAGCGGTGAGGGGGGGGAATTGGCAGAGACCCAGTACTTC. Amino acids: CASSGEGGELAETQYF.

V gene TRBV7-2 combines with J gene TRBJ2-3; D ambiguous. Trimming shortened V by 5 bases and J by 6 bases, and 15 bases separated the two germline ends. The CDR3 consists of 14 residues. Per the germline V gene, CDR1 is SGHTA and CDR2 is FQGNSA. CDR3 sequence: CASSPGASRDTQYF. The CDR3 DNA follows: TGTGCCAGCAGCCCCGGAGCCTCAAGGGATACGCAGTATTTT. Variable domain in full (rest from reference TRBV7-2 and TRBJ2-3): GAGVSQSPSNKVTEKGKDVELRCDPISGHTALYWYRQSLGQGLEFLIYFQGNSAPDKSGLPSDRFSAERTGGSVSTLTIQRTQQEDSAVYLCASSPGASRDTQYFGPGTRLTVL.

DNA for the CDR3: TGCGCCAGCAGTCAGAGGACTAGCGGGGGCTACGAGCAGTACTTC. It encodes CASSQRTSGGYEQYF. The chain uses TRBV4-1 and TRBJ2-7; 13 bases are a match to TRBD2. The length of the CDR3 is 15 residues. Germline V gene sequence: CDR1 MGHRA, CDR2 YSYEKL. V lost 6 bases, J lost 3 bases, and 5 bases stayed unmatched.

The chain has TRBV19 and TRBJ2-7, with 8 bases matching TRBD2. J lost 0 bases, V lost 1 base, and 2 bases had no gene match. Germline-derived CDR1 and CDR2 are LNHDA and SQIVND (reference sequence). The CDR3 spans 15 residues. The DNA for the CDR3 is TGTGCCAGTAGTATAGCGGGAGGGAACTCCTACGAGCAGTACTTC. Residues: CASSIAGGNSYEQYF.

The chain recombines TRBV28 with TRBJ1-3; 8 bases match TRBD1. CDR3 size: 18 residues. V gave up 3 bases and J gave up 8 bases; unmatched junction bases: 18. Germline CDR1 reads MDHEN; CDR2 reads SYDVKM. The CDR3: CASSFFGQGARIGDTIYF. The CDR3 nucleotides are TGTGCCAGCAGTTTCTTCGGGCAGGGGGCCCGTATAGGGGACACCATATATTTT.

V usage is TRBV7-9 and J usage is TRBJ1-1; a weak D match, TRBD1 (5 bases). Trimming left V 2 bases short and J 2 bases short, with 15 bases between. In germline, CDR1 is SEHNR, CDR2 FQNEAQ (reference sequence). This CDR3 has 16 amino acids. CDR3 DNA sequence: TGTGCCAGCAGCTTATCGAGTGGCAGGGTAAACACTGAAGCTTTCTTT. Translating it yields CASSLSSGRVNTEAFF.

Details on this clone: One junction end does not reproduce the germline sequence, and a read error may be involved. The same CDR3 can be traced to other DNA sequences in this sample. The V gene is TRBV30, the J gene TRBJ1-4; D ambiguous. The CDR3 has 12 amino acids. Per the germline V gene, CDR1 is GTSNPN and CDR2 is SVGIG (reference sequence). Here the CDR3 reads CAWSEFREKLFF. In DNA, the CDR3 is TGTGCATGGAGTGAATTTCGTGAAAAACTGTTTTTT. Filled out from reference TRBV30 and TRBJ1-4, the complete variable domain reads SQTIHQWPATLVQPVGSPLSLECTVEGTSNPNLYWYRQAAGRGLQLLFYSVGIGQISSEVPQNLSASRPQDRQFILSSKKLLLSDSGFYLCAWSEFREKLFFGSGTQLSVL.

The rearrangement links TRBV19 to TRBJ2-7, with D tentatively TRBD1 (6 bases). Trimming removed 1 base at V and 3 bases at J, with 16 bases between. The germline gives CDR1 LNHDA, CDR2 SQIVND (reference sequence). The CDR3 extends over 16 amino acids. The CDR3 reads CASSIAGPGDHYEQYF. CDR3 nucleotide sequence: TGTGCCAGTAGTATAGCCGGACCAGGGGATCACTACGAGCAGTACTTC.

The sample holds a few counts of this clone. In nucleotides, the CDR3 is TGCGCCAGCAGCGTCCGGACTAGCGGGGCTGTCTACGAGCAGTACTTC. This translates into CASSVRTSGAVYEQYF. The genes are TRBV4-1 and TRBJ2-7; 12 bases map to TRBD2. Germline CDR1 and CDR2: MGHRA and YSYEKL. Losses at the gene ends were 5 bases for V and 3 bases for J; bases not matched to a gene: 8. CDR3 size: 16 residues.

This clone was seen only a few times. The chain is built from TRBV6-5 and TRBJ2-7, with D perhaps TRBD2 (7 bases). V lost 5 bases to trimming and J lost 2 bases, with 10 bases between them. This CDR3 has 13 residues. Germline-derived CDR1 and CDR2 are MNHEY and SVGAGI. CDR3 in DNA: TGTGCCAGCAGTCGGGGGGCTACCTACGAGCAGTACTTC. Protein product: CASSRGATYEQYF.

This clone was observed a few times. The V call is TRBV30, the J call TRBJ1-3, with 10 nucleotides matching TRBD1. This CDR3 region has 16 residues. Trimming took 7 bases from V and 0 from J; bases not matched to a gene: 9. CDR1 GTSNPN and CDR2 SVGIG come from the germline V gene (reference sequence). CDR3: CASTGGRNNSGNTIYF. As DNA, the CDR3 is TGTGCCTCGACAGGGGGCCGAAACAACTCTGGAAACACCATATATTTT.

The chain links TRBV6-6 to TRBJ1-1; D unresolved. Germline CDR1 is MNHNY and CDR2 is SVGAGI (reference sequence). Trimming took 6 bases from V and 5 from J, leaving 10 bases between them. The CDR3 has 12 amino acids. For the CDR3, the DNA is TGTGCCAGCAGCACCGGGAGGACTGAAGCTTTCTTT. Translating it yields CASSTGRTEAFF.

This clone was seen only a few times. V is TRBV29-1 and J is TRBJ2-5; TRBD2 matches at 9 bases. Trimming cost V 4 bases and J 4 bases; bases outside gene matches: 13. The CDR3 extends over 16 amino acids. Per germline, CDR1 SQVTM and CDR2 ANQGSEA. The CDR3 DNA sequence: TGCAGCGTTGTCCCTAGCGGGGTTTACTCAGGAGAGACCCAGTACTTC. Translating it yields CSVVPSGVYSGETQYF. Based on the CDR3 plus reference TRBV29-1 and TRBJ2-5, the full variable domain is SAVISQKPSRDICQRGTSLTIQCQVDSQVTMMFWYRQQPGQSLTLIATANQGSEATYESGFVIDKFPISRPNLTFSTLTVSNMSPEDSSIYLCSVVPSGVYSGETQYFGPGTRLLVL.

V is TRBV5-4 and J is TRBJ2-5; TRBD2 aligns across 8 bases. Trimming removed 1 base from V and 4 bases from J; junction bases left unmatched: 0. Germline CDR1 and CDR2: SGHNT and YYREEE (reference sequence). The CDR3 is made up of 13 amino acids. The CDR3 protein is CASSLRGGETQYF. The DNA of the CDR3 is TGTGCCAGCAGCTTGCGGGGGGGAGAGACCCAGTACTTC. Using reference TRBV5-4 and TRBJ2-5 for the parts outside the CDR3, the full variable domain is ETGVTQSPTHLIKTRGQQVTLRCSSQSGHNTVSWYQQALGQGPQFIFQYYREEENGRGNFPPRFSGLQFPNYSSELNVNALELDDSALYLCASSLRGGETQYFGPGTRLLVL.

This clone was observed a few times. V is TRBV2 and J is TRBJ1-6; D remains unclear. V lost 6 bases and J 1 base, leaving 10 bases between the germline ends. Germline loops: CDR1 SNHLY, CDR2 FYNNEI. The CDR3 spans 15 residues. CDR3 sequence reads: CASRRESSYNSPLHF. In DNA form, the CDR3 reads TGTGCCAGCAGGAGGGAGAGTTCCTATAATTCACCCCTCCACTTT.

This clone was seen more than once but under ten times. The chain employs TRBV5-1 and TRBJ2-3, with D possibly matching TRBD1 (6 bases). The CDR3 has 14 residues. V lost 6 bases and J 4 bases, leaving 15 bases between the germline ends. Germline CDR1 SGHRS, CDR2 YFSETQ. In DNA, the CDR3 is TGCGCCAGCACCCGGGACAAACCATCAGATACGCAGTATTTT. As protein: CASTRDKPSDTQYF.

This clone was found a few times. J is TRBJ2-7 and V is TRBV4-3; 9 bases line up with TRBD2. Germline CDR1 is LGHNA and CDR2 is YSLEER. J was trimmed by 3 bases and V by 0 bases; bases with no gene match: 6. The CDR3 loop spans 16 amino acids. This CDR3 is CASSQDSGGDYYEQYF. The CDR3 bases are TGCGCCAGCAGCCAAGATAGCGGGGGCGATTACTACGAGCAGTACTTC.

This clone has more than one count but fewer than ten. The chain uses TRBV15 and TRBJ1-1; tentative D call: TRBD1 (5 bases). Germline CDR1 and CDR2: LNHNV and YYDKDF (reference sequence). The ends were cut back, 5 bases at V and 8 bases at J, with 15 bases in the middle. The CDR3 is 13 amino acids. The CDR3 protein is CATSLTASTEAFF. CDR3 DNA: TGTGCCACCAGCCTGACAGCGTCAACCGAAGCTTTCTTT.

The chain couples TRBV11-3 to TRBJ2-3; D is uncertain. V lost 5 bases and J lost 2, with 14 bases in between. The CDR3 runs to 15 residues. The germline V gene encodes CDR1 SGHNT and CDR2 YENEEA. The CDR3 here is CASSREVLNTDTQYF. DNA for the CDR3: TGTGCCAGCAGCCGAGAAGTACTAAACACAGATACGCAGTATTTT.

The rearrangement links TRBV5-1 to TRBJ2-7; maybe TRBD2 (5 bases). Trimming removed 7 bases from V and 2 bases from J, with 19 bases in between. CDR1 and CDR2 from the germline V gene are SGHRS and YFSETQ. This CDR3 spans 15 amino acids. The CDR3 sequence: CASLPLPGSTYEQYF. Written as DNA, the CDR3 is TGCGCCAGCCTCCCCCTCCCGGGGTCTACCTACGAGCAGTACTTC.

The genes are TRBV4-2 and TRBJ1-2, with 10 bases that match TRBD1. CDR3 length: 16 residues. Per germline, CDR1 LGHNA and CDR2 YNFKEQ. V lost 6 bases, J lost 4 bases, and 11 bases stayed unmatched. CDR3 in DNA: TGTGCCAGCAGGGACACGGGACAGGGGATTGGCTATGGCTACACCTTC. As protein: CASRDTGQGIGYGYTF.